This TCR beta chain came from a study of molecular identifiers for immune sequencing clone quantification. Study results and limitations: One million naive cells reportedly did not prevent detection of spiked Jurkat TCR RNA from one cell.

Listed TCR primers, together with previously described methods, were used for the bulk TCR libraries. TCRdb processed the PCR reads anew with MiXCR; each CDR3 protein has one entry. This table has around 460,000 distinct CDR3 sequences, about 26% appearing once. The CDR3 contains 13 residues. V gave up 0 bases and J gave up 7 bases, with 10 bases separating them. Germline CDR1 is MGHRA and CDR2 is YSYEKL. To note about this clonotype: Its antigen is not known.

This sequence was found in a human donor in good health. Some libraries in this study had Jurkat cell RNA spiked in. Sequenced sample: naive CD8+ T cells from blood, with Jurkat cell RNA spiked in. As for subset: FACS-sorted CD8+CD4-CCR7+CD45RA+ naive T cells. V and J are TRBV4-1 and TRBJ2-7; D is undetermined. CDR3 nucleotide sequence: TGCGCCAGCAGCCAAGATCTAACGTGGGAGCAGTACTTC. This translates into CASSQDLTWEQYF.